This T cell receptor beta chain was captured in a study of T cell changes during pregnancy in multiple sclerosis. Method: immunoSEQ multiplex PCR; TCRdb's copy keeps in-frame clones and lacks some. This table holds 75,000 to 100,000 clones, 75% to 95% found once. Germline loops: CDR1 KGHSH, CDR2 LQKENI. CDR3 length equals 17 residues. J lost 3 bases, V lost 3 bases, and 9 bases had no gene match. This TCR was recovered from a female donor in good health, enrolled as a control in a pregnancy study. The rearrangement joins TRBV18 to TRBJ2-1; TRBD2 matches at 9 bases. Here the sequenced sample was peripheral blood, taken after pregnancy. CDR3 DNA: TGTGCCAGCTCACCGACTAGCGGTCTTCATCACTACAATGAGCAGTTCTTC. This encodes CASSPTSGLHHYNEQFF.